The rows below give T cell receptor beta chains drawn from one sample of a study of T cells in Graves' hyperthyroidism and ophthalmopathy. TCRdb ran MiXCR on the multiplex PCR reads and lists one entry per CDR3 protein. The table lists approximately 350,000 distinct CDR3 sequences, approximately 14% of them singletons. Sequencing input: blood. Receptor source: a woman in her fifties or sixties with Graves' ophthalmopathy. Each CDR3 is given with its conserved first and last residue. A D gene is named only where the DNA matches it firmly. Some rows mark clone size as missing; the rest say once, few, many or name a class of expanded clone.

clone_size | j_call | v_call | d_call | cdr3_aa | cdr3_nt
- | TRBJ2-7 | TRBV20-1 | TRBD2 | CSARLAGYSYEQYF | TGCAGTGCTAGACTAGCGGGCTATTCCTACGAGCAGTACTTC
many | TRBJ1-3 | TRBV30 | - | CAWDGISSGNTIYF | TGTGCCTGGGACGGGATTTCCTCTGGAAACACCATATATTTT
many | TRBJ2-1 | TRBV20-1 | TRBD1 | CSAGLGTVGFNEQFF | TGCAGTGCTGGCCTTGGGACAGTGGGATTCAATGAGCAGTTCTTC
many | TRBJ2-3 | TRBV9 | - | CASSAGGTDTQYF | TGTGCCAGCTCGGCAGGTGGTACAGATACGCAGTATTTT
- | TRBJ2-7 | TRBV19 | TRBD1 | CASSSGTGHSEQYF | TGTGCCAGTAGTTCTGGGACAGGGCATTCCGAGCAGTACTTC
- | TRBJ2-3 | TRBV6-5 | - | CASSYRTYDNPDTQYF | TGTGCCAGCAGTTACCGGACATATGACAACCCAGATACGCAGTATTTT
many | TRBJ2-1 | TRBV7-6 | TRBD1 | CASSLVGQGGAASYNEQFF | TGTGCCAGCAGCTTGGTGGGACAGGGGGGGGCGGCCTCCTACAATGAGCAGTTCTTC
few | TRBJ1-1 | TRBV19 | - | CASSNRQNTEAFF | TGTGCCAGTAGTAACCGCCAGAACACTGAAGCTTTCTTT
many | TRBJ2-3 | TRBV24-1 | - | CATSDFWADTQYF | TGTGCCACCAGTGATTTCTGGGCAGATACGCAGTATTTT
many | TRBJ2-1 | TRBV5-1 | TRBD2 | CASSPGLAGYNEQFF | TGCGCCAGCAGTCCCGGACTAGCGGGCTACAATGAGCAGTTCTTC
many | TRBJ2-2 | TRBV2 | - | CASSDPPTGELFF | TGTGCCAGCAGTGACCCCCCGACCGGGGAGCTGTTTTTT
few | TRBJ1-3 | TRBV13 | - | CASSSDSLTSPGNTIYF | TGTGCCAGCAGCTCGGACAGTCTAACGAGCCCTGGAAACACCATATATTTT
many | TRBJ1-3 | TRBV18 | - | CASSREQGSGNTIYF | TGTGCCAGCTCACGGGAACAGGGCTCTGGAAACACCATATATTTT
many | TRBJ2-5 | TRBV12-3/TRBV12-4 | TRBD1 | CASSFNQGAWETQYF | TGTGCCAGCAGTTTTAACCAGGGGGCTTGGGAGACCCAGTACTTC
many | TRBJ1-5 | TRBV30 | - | CAWKPEGIGNQPQHF | TGTGCCTGGAAGCCTGAGGGGATAGGCAATCAGCCCCAGCATTTT
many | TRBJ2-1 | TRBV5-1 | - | CASSYRTYNEQFF | TGCGCCAGCAGCTATCGAACGTACAATGAGCAGTTCTTC
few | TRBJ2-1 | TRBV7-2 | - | CASSSKDRVGFF | TGTGCCAGCAGCTCGAAGGACCGAGTCGGGTTCTTC
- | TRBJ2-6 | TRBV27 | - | CASSLTGANVLTF | TGTGCCAGCAGTTTGACTGGGGCCAACGTCCTGACTTTC
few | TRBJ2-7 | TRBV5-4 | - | CASSPETELEQYF | TGTGCCAGCAGCCCCGAGACGGAACTCGAGCAGTACTTC
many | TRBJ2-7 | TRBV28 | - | CASSYRTGEQYF | TGTGCCAGCAGTTACAGGACTGGGGAGCAGTACTTC
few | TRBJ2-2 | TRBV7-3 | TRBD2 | CASSLASLAGPGTGELFF | TGTGCCAGCAGCTTAGCCTCACTAGCGGGTCCCGGAACCGGGGAGCTGTTTTTT
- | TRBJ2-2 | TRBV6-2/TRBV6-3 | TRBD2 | CASSYSTWREGGIGELFF | TGTGCCAGCAGTTACTCCACTTGGCGGGAGGGCGGCATCGGGGAGCTGTTTTTT
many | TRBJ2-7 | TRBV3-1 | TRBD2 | CASSQALADEQYF | TGTGCCAGCAGCCAAGCGCTAGCGGACGAGCAGTACTTC
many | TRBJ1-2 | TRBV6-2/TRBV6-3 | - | CASSDSYGYTF | TGTGCCAGCAGCGACAGTTATGGCTACACCTTC
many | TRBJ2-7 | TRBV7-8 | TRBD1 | CASSLADRGYEQYF | TGTGCCAGCAGCTTAGCTGACAGGGGCTACGAGCAGTACTTC
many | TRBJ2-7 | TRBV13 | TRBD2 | CASPDRGGTLYEQYF | TGTGCCAGCCCCGATAGGGGAGGGACGCTCTACGAGCAGTACTTC
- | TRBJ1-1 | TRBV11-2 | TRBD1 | CVSSPTGKAFF | TGTGTCAGCAGCCCGACAGGGAAAGCTTTCTTT
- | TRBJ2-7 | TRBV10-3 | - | CAISEFGDPTYEQYF | TGTGCCATCAGTGAATTTGGAGACCCGACCTACGAGCAGTACTTC
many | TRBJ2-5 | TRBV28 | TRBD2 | CASTLGGSGETQYF | TGTGCCAGCACCCTGGGGGGGAGTGGTGAGACCCAGTACTTC
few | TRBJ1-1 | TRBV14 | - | CASSRNRAGLSEAFF | TGTGCCAGCAGCCGAAACAGGGCCGGCCTATCTGAAGCTTTCTTT
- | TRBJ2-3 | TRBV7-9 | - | CASSLGTISTDTQYF | TGTGCCAGCAGCCTCGGGACAATTAGCACAGATACGCAGTATTTT
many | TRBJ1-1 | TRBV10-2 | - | CASSEANTEAFF | TGCGCCAGCAGTGAGGCGAACACTGAAGCTTTCTTT
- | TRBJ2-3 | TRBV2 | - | CASSEAVRDKTDTQYF | TGTGCCAGCAGTGAAGCGGTACGGGACAAGACAGATACGCAGTATTTT
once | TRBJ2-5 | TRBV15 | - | CATSRVSDQETQYF | TGTGCCACCAGCAGAGTATCCGACCAAGAGACCCAGTACTTC
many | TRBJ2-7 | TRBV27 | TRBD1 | CASMDRLTYEQYF | TGTGCCAGCATGGACAGGCTTACCTACGAGCAGTACTTC
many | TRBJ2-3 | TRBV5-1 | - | CASRSGGDTQYF | TGCGCCAGCAGGTCCGGTGGAGATACGCAGTATTTT
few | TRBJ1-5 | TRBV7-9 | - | CASSSTGPDSSRLPQHF | TGTGCCAGCAGCTCTACGGGACCAGACAGTTCACGGTTGCCCCAGCATTTT
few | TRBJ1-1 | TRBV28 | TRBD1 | CASRKTQGANTEAFF | TGTGCCAGCAGAAAGACCCAGGGGGCGAACACTGAAGCTTTCTTT
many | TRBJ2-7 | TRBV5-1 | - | CASSSGLGSYEQYF | TGCGCCAGCAGCTCAGGACTGGGCTCCTACGAGCAGTACTTC
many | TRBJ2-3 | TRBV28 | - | CASRTKGADTQYF | TGTGCCAGCAGAACTAAGGGGGCAGATACGCAGTATTTT
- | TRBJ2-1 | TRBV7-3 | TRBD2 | CASSLSPTSGRGNEQFF | TGTGCCAGCAGCTTAAGCCCCACTAGCGGGAGGGGGAATGAGCAGTTCTTC
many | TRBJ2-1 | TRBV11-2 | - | CASNSYGSYNEQFF | TGTGCCAGCAACTCATACGGCTCCTACAATGAGCAGTTCTTC
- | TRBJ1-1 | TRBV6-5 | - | CASSYLGEAFF | TGTGCCAGCAGTTACTTGGGGGAAGCTTTCTTT
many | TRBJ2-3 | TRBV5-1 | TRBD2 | CASSPRFGGTDTQYF | TGCGCCAGCAGCCCGCGGTTCGGGGGGACAGATACGCAGTATTTT
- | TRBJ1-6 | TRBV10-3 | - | CAVSTVDSPLHF | TGTGCCGTAAGCACCGTTGATTCACCCCTCCACTTT
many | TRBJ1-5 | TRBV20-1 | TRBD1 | CSAGGQGWGNQPQHF | TGCAGTGCTGGAGGACAGGGATGGGGCAATCAGCCCCAGCATTTT
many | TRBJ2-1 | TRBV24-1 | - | CATSDPGTFNEQFF | TGTGCCACCAGTGACCCCGGGACGTTCAATGAGCAGTTCTTC
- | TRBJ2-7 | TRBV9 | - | CASSVGQATYEQYF | TGTGCCAGCAGCGTAGGACAGGCTACCTACGAGCAGTACTTC
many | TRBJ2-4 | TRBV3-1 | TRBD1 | CASSQGGRGKGAKNIQYF | TGTGCCAGCAGCCAAGGCGGCAGGGGGAAGGGGGCCAAAAACATTCAGTACTTC
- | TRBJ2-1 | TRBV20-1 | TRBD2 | CSALTSGRGEQFF | TGCAGTGCCCTGACTAGCGGGAGAGGTGAGCAGTTCTTC
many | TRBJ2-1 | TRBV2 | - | CASSHRDPTYNEQFF | TGTGCCAGCAGCCACCGGGACCCCACCTACAATGAGCAGTTCTTC